This T cell receptor (beta chain) was obtained from a study of T cell responses to AZD1222 COVID-19 vaccine. Overall study results and limits: A mostly white British donor set with more females was recruited, and clonal diversity was possibly underestimated. Receipt of two AZD1222 doses was followed by a rise in Spike-specific TCR breadth and depth. The number of AZD1222 recipients seropositive at baseline was only six.

The V end lost 4 bases, the J end lost 1 base, and 9 bases lay between the germline ends. The CDR3 contains 14 residues. CDR1 is MNHEY, CDR2 SMNVEV, per germline (reference sequence). This clone was detected once. What it recognizes is unknown. This table comes from immunoSEQ multiplex PCR, and its TCRdb copy is limited to in-frame clones, with some not included. The profile covers 90,000 to 95,000 clones, with around nine tenths appearing a single time and 12% taken by the ten largest. Sequenced here: peripheral blood, sampled 28 days after the second AZD1222 dose. The chain links TRBV27 to TRBJ2-3; possibly TRBD2 for D (5 bases). The receptor was derived from an adult who received the AZD1222 COVID-19 vaccine. In DNA form, the CDR3 reads TGTGCCAGCAGTTACTATAGCGGCACAGATACGCAGTATTTT. Protein product: CASSYYSGTDTQYF.